The clone carrying this T cell receptor (beta chain) was seen just once. Its antigen remains unknown. Sequencing used immunoSEQ multiplex PCR; TCRdb keeps in-frame clones, though not all of them. The data contain more than 25,000 clones, 60% to 80% of them singletons. The sample comes from a study of T cell clonotyping in hematopoietic cell transplantation. Study at large: Pretransplant recipient samples were taken after cytoreduction. Regarding the study as a whole: After transplant, recipient diversity fell while pathologically expanded clonotypes grew through day 180. Few recipient clonotypes overlapped donors; over 95% were de novo at given depth.

This sample's time point: recipient sample about 28 days before transplant, after cytoreduction. Trimming removed 1 base at V and 0 bases at J, with 19 bases between. Germline CDR1 GTSNPN, CDR2 SVGIG (reference sequence). This CDR3 is 17 amino acids long. The sequence was collected from a man aged 45-65 years with myelodysplastic syndrome. Some clones in this sample may be carry-over from other donors' samples. Source: peripheral blood mononuclear cells, taken before stem cell transplant. The chain joins TRBV30 to TRBJ2-7, with a tentative D call TRBD2 (5 bases). CDR3 bases: TGTGCCTGGAGTGACGACGCCCGGGGATCGAGCTCCTACGAGCAGTACTTC. Protein sequence: CAWSDDARGSSSYEQYF.